This T cell receptor (beta chain) was profiled in a study of shared clonotypes between healthy human individuals. Several immunoSEQ plates held equal portions of the genomic DNA taken from each subset. The input for sorted-subset replicate PCRs was around 0.2 ug DNA, some 30,000 T cell genomes. Clones were sequenced by immunoSEQ multiplex PCR, and TCRdb holds only the in-frame ones, with some missing. Of about 1.1 million clones detected, 77% appear once; the ten largest clones hold about 0.94%. This clonotype was obtained from a man in his late teens or twenties in good health. Some clones in this sample may be carry-over from other donors' samples. Sequencing input: memory CD4+ T cells from PBMCs. Subset meaning: CD45RA-negative fraction.

CDR3: CASSLAQGRSYEQYF. Written as DNA, the CDR3 is TGTGCCAGCAGCTTAGCGCAGGGTCGATCCTACGAGCAGTACTTC. The gene calls are TRBV11-2 and TRBJ2-7; D possibly corresponds to TRBD1 (5 bases). This CDR3 comprises 15 residues. The V end was cut by 1 base, the J end by 1 base, with 11 bases between. Looked up from germline, CDR1 is SGHAT and CDR2 is FQNNGV.